This T cell receptor beta chain stems from a study of cytomegalovirus exposure and HLA in healthy donors. Findings and caveats of the study: The investigators catalogued 150 or so TCR beta chains as cytomegalovirus-associated.

Sequenced by immunoSEQ multiplex PCR; TCRdb stores in-frame clones only, minus some. This repertoire shows over 50,000 clones, 96% found once; its top ten account for less than 1.5%. As for this clone: Its antigen is undetermined.

Source material: PBMCs. The TCR originated in a woman aged 18-30 years in good health and CMV-seronegative.

The CDR3 protein is CASSAGTAKETQYF. The CDR3 DNA reads as TGTGCCAGCAGTGCAGGGACAGCAAAAGAGACCCAGTACTTC. The chain uses TRBV28 and TRBJ2-5, with 7 bases matching TRBD1. V dropped 5 bases and J dropped 3; count of bases not matched to a gene: 6. There are 14 residues in the CDR3. CDR1 and CDR2 from the germline V gene are MDHEN and SYDVKM.